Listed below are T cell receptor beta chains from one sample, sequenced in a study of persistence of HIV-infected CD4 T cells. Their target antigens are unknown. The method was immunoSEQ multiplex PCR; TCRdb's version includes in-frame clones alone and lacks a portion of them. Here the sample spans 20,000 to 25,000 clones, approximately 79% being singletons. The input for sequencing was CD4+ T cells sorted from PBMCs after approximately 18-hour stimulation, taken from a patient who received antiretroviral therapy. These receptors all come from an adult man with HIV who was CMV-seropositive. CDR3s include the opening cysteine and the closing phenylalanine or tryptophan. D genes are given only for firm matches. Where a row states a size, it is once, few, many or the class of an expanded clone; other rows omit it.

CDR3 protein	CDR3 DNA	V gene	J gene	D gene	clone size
CASSRRGTDFGGSGANVLTF	TGTGCCAGCAGTCGGAGGGGGACAGACTTTGGAGGCTCTGGGGCCAACGTCCTGACTTTC	TRBV6-6	TRBJ2-6	.	few
CSASQPGELEQYF	TGCAGTGCTAGTCAACCCGGAGAGTTGGAGCAGTACTTC	TRBV20-1	TRBJ2-7	.	.
CASSGDSSYEQYF	TGTGCCAGCAGCGGGGACAGCTCCTACGAGCAGTACTTC	TRBV7-9	TRBJ2-7	TRBD1	.
CASGPWKNTGELFF	TGTGCCAGCGGGCCTTGGAAGAACACCGGGGAGCTGTTTTTT	TRBV28	TRBJ2-2	.	once
CASSYLRGRGNEKLFF	TGTGCCAGCAGTTACCTCAGGGGGCGTGGGAATGAAAAACTGTTTTTT	TRBV6-6	TRBJ1-4	TRBD1	.
CAIEAGQGALNEQFF	TGTGCCATCGAAGCTGGACAGGGGGCTCTGAATGAGCAGTTCTTC	TRBV10-3	TRBJ2-1	TRBD1	.
CASSDNQGKDEQYF	TGCGCCAGCAGTGATAATCAGGGAAAGGACGAGCAGTACTTC	TRBV10-1	TRBJ2-7	.	.
CASSLRHSGEQYF	TGTGCCAGCAGCTTAAGACACTCTGGTGAGCAGTACTTC	TRBV7-3	TRBJ2-7	.	.
CASSPGLSVDYEQYF	TGCGCCAGCAGCCCCGGACTGAGCGTGGACTACGAGCAGTACTTC	TRBV5-1	TRBJ2-7	.	.
CASTTGDGVYGYTF	TGTGCCAGCACCACGGGGGACGGAGTCTATGGCTACACCTTC	TRBV5-4	TRBJ1-2	.	once
CASSETFAGGGYNEQFF	TGTGCCAGCAGTGAAACATTTGCGGGGGGAGGTTACAATGAGCAGTTCTTC	TRBV6-1	TRBJ2-1	TRBD2	once
CASRGGNTGELFF	TGTGCCAGCAGGGGGGGGAACACCGGGGAGCTGTTTTTT	TRBV28	TRBJ2-2	.	.
CASSLYGTSNTGELFF	TGTGCCAGCAGTTTATATGGGACATCGAACACCGGGGAGCTGTTTTTT	TRBV28	TRBJ2-2	.	.
CASNLGLAYTDTQYF	TGTGCCAGCAACCTAGGACTAGCGTACACAGATACGCAGTATTTT	TRBV12-1	TRBJ2-3	.	.
CASSPWDNTDTQYF	TGTGCCAGCTCACCGTGGGATAACACAGATACGCAGTATTTT	TRBV18	TRBJ2-3	.	.
CSVTGLARSSYNEQFF	TGCAGCGTTACGGGACTAGCGCGCAGCTCCTACAATGAGCAGTTCTTC	TRBV29-1	TRBJ2-1	TRBD2	.
CASTYSFQQFF	TGTGCCAGCACTTACTCCTTTCAGCAGTTCTTC	TRBV28	TRBJ2-1	.	.
CASKQGGTGELFF	TGTGCCAGCAAACAGGGAGGAACCGGGGAGCTGTTTTTT	TRBV12-3/TRBV12-4	TRBJ2-2	.	.
CASSPRPAPGNEQFF	TGTGCCAGCTCACCGCGACCGGCTCCGGGGAATGAGCAGTTCTTC	TRBV18	TRBJ2-1	.	.
CASSPATSGGARFEQYF	TGTGCCAGCAGCCCCGCCACTAGCGGGGGGGCTAGGTTCGAGCAGTACTTC	TRBV7-9	TRBJ2-7	TRBD2	.
CASSEMSSQPQHF	TGTGCCAGCAGTGAAATGAGTTCCCAGCCCCAGCATTTT	TRBV2	TRBJ1-5	.	.
CASSEQGTDTQYF	TGCGCCAGCAGTGAGCAGGGCACAGATACGCAGTATTTT	TRBV10-2	TRBJ2-3	.	.
CASRGQVEGQNFF	TGTGCCAGCAGGGGGCAAGTGGAGGGACAGAATTTCTTC	TRBV7-8	TRBJ2-1	.	few
CASSPIRDTAYEQYF	TGTGCCAGCTCACCAATACGGGACACTGCCTACGAGCAGTACTTC	TRBV18	TRBJ2-7	.	.
CASSLSGTGPYEQYF	TGTGCCAGCAGCCTTTCCGGGACAGGGCCCTACGAGCAGTACTTC	TRBV4-2	TRBJ2-7	TRBD1	medium-sized
CASSLTGVPTNEKLFF	TGTGCCAGCAGTTTGACAGGGGTGCCAACTAATGAAAAACTGTTTTTT	TRBV27	TRBJ1-4	TRBD1	.
CASSQDSPGQREQYF	TGTGCCAGCAGCCAAGATTCCCCCGGACAACGCGAGCAGTACTTC	TRBV4-2	TRBJ2-7	.	.
CASSPVAGNTIYF	TGTGCCAGCAGTCCGGTGGCAGGAAACACCATATATTTT	TRBV6-5	TRBJ1-3	.	once
CASQRGGTDTQYF	TGTGCCAGCCAACGGGGGGGTACAGATACGCAGTATTTT	TRBV3-1/TRBV3-2	TRBJ2-3	TRBD2	.
CASSYGTNYGYTF	TGTGCCAGCAGTTACGGGACTAACTATGGCTACACCTTC	TRBV6-5	TRBJ1-2	.	.
CASSLPLGGLANEQFF	TGCGCCAGCAGCTTACCTTTGGGGGGGCTGGCCAATGAGCAGTTCTTC	TRBV5-1	TRBJ2-1	.	.
CASSQGDRVIDTQYF	TGTGCCAGCAGCCAGGGGGACAGGGTAATAGATACGCAGTATTTT	TRBV7-9	TRBJ2-3	TRBD1	few
CASSPDREGNTIYF	TGCGCCAGCAGCCCCGACAGGGAAGGAAACACCATATATTTT	TRBV5-1	TRBJ1-3	TRBD1	medium-sized
CASSYGVDRGNQPQHF	TGTGCCAGCAGTTACGGGGTGGACAGGGGCAATCAGCCCCAGCATTTT	TRBV6-6	TRBJ1-5	TRBD1	.
CASSVGQARDQPQHF	TGTGCCAGCAGTGTAGGACAGGCTAGGGATCAGCCCCAGCATTTT	TRBV2	TRBJ1-5	TRBD1	.
CAISEILAERGYTF	TGTGCCATCAGTGAAATCTTGGCAGAACGGGGCTACACCTTC	TRBV10-3	TRBJ1-2	.	few
CASSLTGDTQYF	TGCGCCAGCAGCTTGACAGGGGATACGCAGTATTTT	TRBV5-1	TRBJ2-3	.	.
CASSYGSVLAVNTGELFF	TGTGCCAGCAGTTACGGGTCGGTGCTAGCGGTTAACACCGGGGAGCTGTTTTTT	TRBV6-2/TRBV6-3	TRBJ2-2	TRBD2	.
CASSPPVNYEQYF	TGTGCCAGCTCACCACCGGTCAACTACGAGCAGTACTTC	TRBV18	TRBJ2-7	.	.
CATSWTGYEQYF	TGTGCCACCTCGTGGACAGGGTACGAGCAGTACTTC	TRBV6-5	TRBJ2-7	TRBD1	.
CASRRQGTQSRTGELFF	TGTGCCAGCAGACGGCAGGGGACCCAAAGTCGCACCGGGGAGCTGTTTTTT	TRBV27	TRBJ2-2	.	.
CASNGMGGKLFF	TGTGCCAGCAATGGAATGGGGGGAAAACTGTTTTTT	TRBV6-5	TRBJ1-4	.	.
CASFPGTSVHTGELFF	TGCGCCAGCTTCCCTGGGACTAGCGTGCATACCGGGGAGCTGTTTTTT	TRBV5-1	TRBJ2-2	TRBD2	.
CASSLKEGRPRDRGEYEQYF	TGTGCCAGCAGCTTAAAAGAAGGTCGCCCCCGGGACAGGGGGGAGTACGAGCAGTACTTC	TRBV7-3	TRBJ2-7	TRBD1	.
CAISAGGGSPTNYGYTF	TGTGCCATCAGTGCCGGGGGGGGGTCGCCTACTAACTATGGCTACACCTTC	TRBV10-3	TRBJ1-2	.	.
CASSYSPGLSYGYTF	TGTGCCAGCAGTTATAGTCCGGGGCTCAGCTATGGCTACACCTTC	TRBV6-5	TRBJ1-2	.	few
CASNVLGGRSNQPQHF	TGTGCCAGTAACGTACTAGGGGGACGAAGCAATCAGCCCCAGCATTTT	TRBV19	TRBJ1-5	.	.
CSASSEDTQYF	TGCAGTGCTAGTAGCGAGGATACGCAGTATTTT	TRBV20-1	TRBJ2-3	.	.
CASSTLTGGRNQPQHF	TGTGCCAGTAGTACCCTGACAGGGGGCAGAAATCAGCCCCAGCATTTT	TRBV19	TRBJ1-5	TRBD1	.
CASSSPNQETQYF	TGTGCCAGCAGTTCCCCAAACCAAGAGACCCAGTACTTC	TRBV27	TRBJ2-5	.	.
CASSLGRRQYF	TGTGCCAGTAGTTTGGGTCGACGGCAGTACTTC	TRBV19	TRBJ2-7	.	.
CASSYSTGEEFF	TGTGCCAGCAGTTACTCGACAGGGGAGGAGTTCTTC	TRBV6-5	TRBJ2-1	TRBD1	.
CASSREGIAKNIQYF	TGTGCCAGCAGTCGGGAGGGGATAGCCAAAAACATTCAGTACTTC	TRBV28	TRBJ2-4	TRBD2	few
CASSLQGRVGTDTQYF	TGCGCCAGCAGCTTGCAAGGGAGAGTCGGCACAGATACGCAGTATTTT	TRBV5-1	TRBJ2-3	.	.
CASSQFGTGMTEQYF	TGTGCCAGCAGCCAGTTTGGGACAGGTATGACCGAGCAGTACTTC	TRBV27	TRBJ2-7	TRBD1	once
CASSSYNREVELFF	TGTGCCAGCAGTTCATATAACAGGGAGGTCGAGCTGTTTTTT	TRBV28	TRBJ1-4	.	.
CASSRQDLNTEAFF	TGTGCCAGCAGCCGACAGGACTTGAACACTGAAGCTTTCTTT	TRBV3-1/TRBV3-2	TRBJ1-1	.	.
CASSERTGSYGYTF	TGTGCCAGCAGTGAAAGGACAGGTTCTTATGGCTACACCTTC	TRBV6-1	TRBJ1-2	TRBD1	.
CASSIQEGEAFF	TGTGCCAGTAGTATACAGGAAGGGGAAGCTTTCTTT	TRBV19	TRBJ1-1	.	once
CASSPKAGGSTDTQYF	TGTGCCAGCTCACCAAAAGCGGGGGGTTCCACAGATACGCAGTATTTT	TRBV18	TRBJ2-3	TRBD2	.